This T cell receptor beta chain came from a study of CD8+CD57+ T cells in acquired aplastic anemia. About the research overall: The sorted CD4+ and CD8+ cells yielded an average around 3 ug of DNA.

Genomic DNA acted as the template from which TCR beta VDJ combination and CDR3 sequence profiling were carried out. TCRdb processed the reads anew with MiXCR; each CDR3 protein has one entry. The sample has about 110,000 distinct CDR3 sequences, around 50% seen once. This clonotype was picked up many times. What it binds is not known. Trimming pared 3 bases from V and 1 base from J, leaving 10 bases between. The CDR3 covers 14 residues. Germline-derived CDR1 and CDR2 are SGDLS and YYNGEE. Overall study results and limits: Patients and controls shared roughly 30 CD8+ CDR3 sequences, which appeared highly expressed in patients and within their immunodominant clones.

The sequenced material came from sorted CD4+, CD8+, or CD8+CD57+ T cells (not recorded which) from PBMCs. The TCR comes from a human donor in good health, serving as a control. The chain couples TRBV9 to TRBJ1-1, with D possibly being TRBD1 (6 bases). For the CDR3, the DNA is TGTGCCAGCAGCGCCGCACAGGGGAACACTGAAGCTTTCTTT. Its translation: CASSAAQGNTEAFF.